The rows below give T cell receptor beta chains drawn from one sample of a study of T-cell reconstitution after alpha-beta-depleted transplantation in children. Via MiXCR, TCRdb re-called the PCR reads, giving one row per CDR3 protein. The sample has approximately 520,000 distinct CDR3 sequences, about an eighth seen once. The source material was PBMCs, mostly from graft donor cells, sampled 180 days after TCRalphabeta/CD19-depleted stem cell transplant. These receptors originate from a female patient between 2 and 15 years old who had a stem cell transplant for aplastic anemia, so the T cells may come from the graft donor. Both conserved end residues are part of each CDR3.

cdr3_aa: CASSLVSVGQFF
j_call: TRBJ2-1
v_call: TRBV7-2

cdr3_aa: CSANLVPGRESSYNEQFF
j_call: TRBJ2-1
v_call: TRBV20-1

cdr3_aa: CASSGRGQGHSPLHF
j_call: TRBJ1-6
v_call: TRBV7-9

cdr3_aa: CASSSPGGAYSNQPQHF
j_call: TRBJ1-5
v_call: TRBV6-2/TRBV6-3

cdr3_aa: CASNPSGRGNTEAFF
j_call: TRBJ1-1
v_call: TRBV19

cdr3_aa: CASSYSIRHNEQFF
j_call: TRBJ2-1
v_call: TRBV6-2/TRBV6-3

cdr3_aa: CSAPIAGVRDNEQFF
j_call: TRBJ2-1
v_call: TRBV20-1

cdr3_aa: CASRGTGLPGELFF
j_call: TRBJ2-2
v_call: TRBV7-6

cdr3_aa: CAISGANEQFF
j_call: TRBJ2-1
v_call: TRBV10-3

cdr3_aa: CASSFGGRALRTGELFF
j_call: TRBJ2-2
v_call: TRBV12-3/TRBV12-4

cdr3_aa: CSAGLAGGPGELFF
j_call: TRBJ2-2
v_call: TRBV29-1

cdr3_aa: CASSLARVQGAEQFF
j_call: TRBJ2-1
v_call: TRBV5-1

cdr3_aa: CASSLGPNNEQFF
j_call: TRBJ2-1
v_call: TRBV6-2/TRBV6-3

cdr3_aa: CASSQVGGSYGYTF
j_call: TRBJ1-2
v_call: TRBV4-2

cdr3_aa: CSVDRPGTGNNYGYTF
j_call: TRBJ1-2
v_call: TRBV29-1

cdr3_aa: CASSESPGQPLWGTDTQYF
j_call: TRBJ2-3
v_call: TRBV10-1

cdr3_aa: CASSLEYAFSEKLFF
j_call: TRBJ1-4
v_call: TRBV7-8

cdr3_aa: CSARQGTRNIQYF
j_call: TRBJ2-4
v_call: TRBV20-1

cdr3_aa: CATSRDLSGYTF
j_call: TRBJ1-2
v_call: TRBV15

cdr3_aa: CASSLVRVGTEAFF
j_call: TRBJ1-1
v_call: TRBV5-1

cdr3_aa: CASSFTSGSYTGELFF
j_call: TRBJ2-2
v_call: TRBV6-5

cdr3_aa: CASSPQSGRAGYNEQFF
j_call: TRBJ2-1
v_call: TRBV27

cdr3_aa: CASAGLAGVGELFF
j_call: TRBJ2-2
v_call: TRBV12-3/TRBV12-4

cdr3_aa: CATTDSTYDYTF
j_call: TRBJ1-2
v_call: TRBV28

cdr3_aa: CSARGGGSNQPHHF
j_call: TRBJ1-5
v_call: TRBV20-1

cdr3_aa: CSAREPGMAFSYEQYF
j_call: TRBJ2-7
v_call: TRBV20-1

cdr3_aa: CASSYSIVTTEAFF
j_call: TRBJ1-1
v_call: TRBV6-5

cdr3_aa: CAIAGTSKDTQYF
j_call: TRBJ2-3
v_call: TRBV10-3

cdr3_aa: CASSLGTSGVGEQYF
j_call: TRBJ2-7
v_call: TRBV12-3/TRBV12-4

cdr3_aa: CASKSDRGGEQYF
j_call: TRBJ2-7
v_call: TRBV25-1

cdr3_aa: CATSREGQPRAQYF
j_call: TRBJ2-5
v_call: TRBV24-1

cdr3_aa: CASSSWTSERTEQFF
j_call: TRBJ2-1
v_call: TRBV12-3/TRBV12-4

cdr3_aa: CASSEVRGYEQYF
j_call: TRBJ2-7
v_call: TRBV6-1

cdr3_aa: CASSTPTSTDTQYF
j_call: TRBJ2-3
v_call: TRBV7-8

cdr3_aa: CASRNRANTEAFF
j_call: TRBJ1-1
v_call: TRBV5-1

cdr3_aa: CASSLSGEGYTF
j_call: TRBJ1-2
v_call: TRBV12-3/TRBV12-4

cdr3_aa: CASSQLGRHLGAFF
j_call: TRBJ1-1
v_call: TRBV3-1

cdr3_aa: CASISAGAENHEQYF
j_call: TRBJ2-7
v_call: TRBV28

cdr3_aa: CATKQGSGYTF
j_call: TRBJ1-2
v_call: TRBV19

cdr3_aa: CATSRDAGSYNSPLHF
j_call: TRBJ1-6
v_call: TRBV15

cdr3_aa: CASSQTIRTSGRHNEQFF
j_call: TRBJ2-1
v_call: TRBV5-1

cdr3_aa: CASNGQGPGYYGYTF
j_call: TRBJ1-2
v_call: TRBV2

cdr3_aa: CASSSNPGYGYTF
j_call: TRBJ1-2
v_call: TRBV7-6

cdr3_aa: CASSLSGRTYNEQFF
j_call: TRBJ2-1
v_call: TRBV7-9

cdr3_aa: CATSTPGTWTANTGELFF
j_call: TRBJ2-2
v_call: TRBV15

cdr3_aa: CASSVGAGGHNEQFF
j_call: TRBJ2-1
v_call: TRBV7-8

cdr3_aa: CASSMGDRYNEQFF
j_call: TRBJ2-1
v_call: TRBV9

cdr3_aa: CASSPNYNSYNEQFF
j_call: TRBJ2-1
v_call: TRBV18

cdr3_aa: CASSPSWTGNTDTQYF
j_call: TRBJ2-3
v_call: TRBV7-9

cdr3_aa: CASSLYGRQSTDTQYF
j_call: TRBJ2-3
v_call: TRBV5-1

cdr3_aa: CASSPRPLASADTQYF
j_call: TRBJ2-3
v_call: TRBV7-3

cdr3_aa: CASSLGIVAYEQFF
j_call: TRBJ2-1
v_call: TRBV7-9

cdr3_aa: CASSLVGRESFGQYF
j_call: TRBJ2-3
v_call: TRBV12-3/TRBV12-4

cdr3_aa: CSATQGKETQYF
j_call: TRBJ2-5
v_call: TRBV20-1

cdr3_aa: CATRGGFFRDPSTETQYF
j_call: TRBJ2-5
v_call: TRBV10-3

cdr3_aa: CSARDQAGLRNNEQFF
j_call: TRBJ2-1
v_call: TRBV20-1